This T cell receptor beta chain was profiled in a study of PD-1 blockade in classical Hodgkin lymphoma. For the study at large: Administration of nivolumab to patients was at 3 mg/kg intravenously every 2 weeks.

This table comes from immunoSEQ multiplex PCR, and its TCRdb copy is limited to in-frame clones, with some not included. The repertoire has tens of thousands of clones, around three quarters of them found once; the top ten carry 15% to 20%. The CDR3 consists of 15 residues. Germline-derived CDR1 and CDR2 are KGHSH and LQKENI. The V segment lost 5 bases and the J segment 4 bases; nucleotides outside the gene matches: 7. The study's findings and limits: Individuals who commenced nivolumab within less than 1 year of ASCT were excluded. Similar baseline diversity was found in complete responders and newly diagnosed patients. TCR diversity rose significantly by C4D1 in CD4+ but not CD8+ cells.

Time point described: cycle 4 day 1 (C4D1), after six to seven weeks of nivolumab. Brentuximab vedotin exposure varied among the patients, all of whom had relapsed after autologous stem cell transplantation. For this clone: The antigen is not known.

The sample was peripheral blood mononuclear cells (PBMCs), taken before the fourth cycle of nivolumab. The TCR comes from a human donor with classical Hodgkin lymphoma. The V gene is TRBV18, the J gene TRBJ1-2; 10 nucleotides match TRBD1. CDR3 loop: CASSADRGQVYGYTF. CDR3 DNA: TGTGCCAGCTCAGCAGACAGGGGGCAAGTCTATGGCTACACCTTC.